This TCR beta chain was documented in a study of blood T cells in healthy people across ages (dated by TCRdb to the mid-2010s). General notes on the study: In model experiments, roughly one uniquely barcoded TCR beta cDNA molecule per two T cells was captured by template switching. Using the same blood draw, the study looked at two additional independent replicas of 1 million unique cDNA reads for two donors, one aged 18 to 30 and the other aged 80 or older. To avoid experimental bias, donors of different ages were randomly spread across the sequencing lanes. The donors were divided into four age groups: young (average approximately 16 years), middle-aged (around 37), aged (under 70) and long-lived (82). The study measured age-related changes in TCR beta repertoire diversity using deep sequencing normalized with unique cDNA molecular identifiers.

This clonotype turned up a few times. Its antigen has not been determined. Within one base of it there is no much larger clone, and no base qualities were kept. The CDR3 spans 13 residues, from the cysteine through the phenylalanine. Just CDR3 DNA is preserved here, 39 bases in frame from base 1. The germline V gene sets CDR1 to MDHEN and CDR2 to SYDVKM. Points the paper makes about the study in general: Estimates of total diversity from one million sequenced T cells were regarded as lower bounds and underestimates. Observed TCR beta diversity correlated strongly with the percentage of naive T cells measured by flow cytometry. Compared with the aged group, the long-lived group had more naive CD4+ T cells, fewer expanded clones and increased TCR diversity, suggesting age selection. Conclusive comparison of naive and antigen-experienced compartments was prevented by the profiling of bulk unsorted PBMCs. The CMV infection status of donors was not known, potentially confounding age-related changes in expanded clonotypes. As age increased, observed TCR beta diversity per million T cells dropped in a roughly linear way, and a significant reduction was already evident by age roughly 36.

Library method: 5' RACE. TCRdb records Illumina HiSeq 2500 as the sequencer. The second PCR ran for about 6 to 12 cycles and used a J-beta primer mix along with a sample-barcoded 5' primer. A unique molecular identifier was introduced onto each TCR beta cDNA molecule by a template-switch 5' adaptor carrying 12 random nucleotides. At least 2.5 million CDR3-containing paired-end reads were obtained from each sample. The Mint cDNA synthesis kit, primed by a TRBC-specific oligonucleotide, was used to synthesize first-strand cDNA from all RNA. All cDNA was treated with uracil-DNA glycosylase and then went through a first 18-cycle PCR with the universal primers M1SS and BC2_uni_R. As for how the authors treated the data: For normalization, 1 million high-quality reads, each with a distinct molecular identifier, were randomly selected from each sample. Instead of being binned into consensus sequences, reads that shared molecular identifiers were thrown out. MiTCR, with a Q25 quality threshold and the strictest error-elimination algorithm, was used for CDR3 identification, clonotype clustering and error correction. A nonparametric unseen species model with Euler transformation was used to estimate a lower bound on total TCR beta diversity. TCRdb redid the processing of the public reads, applying fastp at Q25 and MiXCR, and retained in-frame beta chains. One record per CDR3 amino acid sequence lists the most common genes and DNA. The authors' filters were not applied to this entry. This sample has roughly 1,300,000 distinct CDR3 sequences in its table, and approximately 60% of those were observed once. The ten biggest clones cover 6.7% of the sample.

Systemically healthy Caucasian individuals from Russia, about 38 in total and aged about 6 to 95 years, were included as donors. Around 9.8 milliliters of peripheral blood were collected from each donor into EDTA-treated Vacutainer tubes. Ficoll-Paque density-gradient centrifugation was used to isolate PBMCs, with at least 7 million per sample. Trizol reagent was used to extract total RNA from the PBMCs, yielding at least 5.5 micrograms per sample. For every donor, flow cytometry on a PBMC aliquot measured the percentage of naive CD45RAhigh/CD27high T cells. Sequencing input: blood. This sequence uses TRBV28 and TRBJ2-5; TRBD2 is a possible D gene, resting on 5 matching bases. The J call may be faulty, since TRBJ2-7 better matches the DNA end. This TCR came from a man between 18 and 29 years old in good health. The sequenced DNA: TGTGCCACCGAGGGAGCCCAATCTTACGAGCAGTACTTC. It specifies CATEGAQSYEQYF.